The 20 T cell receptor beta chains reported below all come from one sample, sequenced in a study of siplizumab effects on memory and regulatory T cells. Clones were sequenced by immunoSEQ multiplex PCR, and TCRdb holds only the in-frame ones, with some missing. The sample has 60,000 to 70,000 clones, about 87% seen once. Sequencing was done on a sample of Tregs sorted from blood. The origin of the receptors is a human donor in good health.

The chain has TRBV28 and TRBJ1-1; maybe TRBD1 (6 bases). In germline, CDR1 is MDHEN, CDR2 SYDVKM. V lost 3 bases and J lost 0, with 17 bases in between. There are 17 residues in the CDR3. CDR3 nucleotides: TGTGCCAGCAGTTTGGGGGGCAGGGGCTTTATGAACACTGAAGCTTTCTTT. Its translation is CASSLGGRGFMNTEAFF.

The CDR3 bases are TGTGCCAGCAGCTTAGAGGCGGGGCGGAGCACCGGGGAGCTGTTTTTT. Its translation: CASSLEAGRSTGELFF. The chain links TRBV11-2 to TRBJ2-2; D is possibly TRBD2 (6 bases). Trimming removed 0 bases from V and 4 bases from J, with 12 bases in between. There are 16 residues in the CDR3. CDR1 SGHAT and CDR2 FQNNGV come from the germline V gene.

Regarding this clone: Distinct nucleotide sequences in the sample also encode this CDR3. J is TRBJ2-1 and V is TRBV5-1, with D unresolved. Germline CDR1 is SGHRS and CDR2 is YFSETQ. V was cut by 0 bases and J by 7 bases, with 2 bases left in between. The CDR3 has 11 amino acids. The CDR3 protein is CASSLGNEQFF. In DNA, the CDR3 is TGCGCCAGCAGCTTGGGGAATGAGCAGTTCTTC.

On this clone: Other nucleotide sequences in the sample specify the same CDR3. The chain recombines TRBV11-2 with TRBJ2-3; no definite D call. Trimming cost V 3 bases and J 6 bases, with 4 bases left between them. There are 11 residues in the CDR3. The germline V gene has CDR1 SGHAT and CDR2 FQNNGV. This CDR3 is CASSLVDTQYF. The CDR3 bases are TGTGCCAGCAGCTTGGTGGATACGCAGTATTTT.

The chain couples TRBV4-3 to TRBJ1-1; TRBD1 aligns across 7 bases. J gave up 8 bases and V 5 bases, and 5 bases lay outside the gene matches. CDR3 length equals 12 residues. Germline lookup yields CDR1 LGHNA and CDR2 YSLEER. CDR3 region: CASSGSRGEAFF. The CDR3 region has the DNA TGCGCCAGCAGCGGATCCAGGGGGGAAGCTTTCTTT.

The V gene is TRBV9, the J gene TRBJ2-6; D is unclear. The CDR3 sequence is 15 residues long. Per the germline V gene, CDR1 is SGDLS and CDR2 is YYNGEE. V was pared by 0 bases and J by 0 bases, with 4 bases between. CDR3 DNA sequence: TGTGCCAGCAGCGTAGCGCTCTCTGGGGCCAACGTCCTGACTTTC. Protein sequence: CASSVALSGANVLTF.

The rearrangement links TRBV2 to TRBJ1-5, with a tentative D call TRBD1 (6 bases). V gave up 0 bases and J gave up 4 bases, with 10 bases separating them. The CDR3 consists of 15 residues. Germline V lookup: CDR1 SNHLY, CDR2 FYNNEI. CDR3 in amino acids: CASSEAGGRNQPQHF. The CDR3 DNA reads TGTGCCAGCAGTGAAGCTGGGGGCCGGAATCAGCCCCAGCATTTT.

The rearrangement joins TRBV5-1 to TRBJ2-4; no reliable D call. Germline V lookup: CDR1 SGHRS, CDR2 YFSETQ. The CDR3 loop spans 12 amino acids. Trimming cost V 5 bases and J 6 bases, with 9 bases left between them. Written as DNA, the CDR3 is TGCGCCAGCAGTGAGTACCCAAACATTCAGTACTTC. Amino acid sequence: CASSEYPNIQYF.

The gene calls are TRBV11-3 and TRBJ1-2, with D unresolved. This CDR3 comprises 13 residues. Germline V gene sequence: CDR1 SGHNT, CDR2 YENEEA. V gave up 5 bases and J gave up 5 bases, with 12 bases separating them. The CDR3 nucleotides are TGTGCCAGCAGCCGACTTGGACTTTATGGCTACACCTTC. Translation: CASSRLGLYGYTF.

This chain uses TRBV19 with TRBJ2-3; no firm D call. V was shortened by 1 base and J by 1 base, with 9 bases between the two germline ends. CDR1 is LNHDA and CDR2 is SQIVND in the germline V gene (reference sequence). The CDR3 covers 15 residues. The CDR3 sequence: CASSIVAQRTDTQYF. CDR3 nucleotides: TGTGCCAGTAGTATAGTGGCGCAGCGCACAGATACGCAGTATTTT.

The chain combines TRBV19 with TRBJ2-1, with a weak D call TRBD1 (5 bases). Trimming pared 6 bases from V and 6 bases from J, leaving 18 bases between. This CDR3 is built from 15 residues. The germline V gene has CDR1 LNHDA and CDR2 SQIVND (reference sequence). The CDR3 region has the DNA TGTGCCAGTAGAGTTGGGGCCAACTGGGCCAATGAGCAGTTCTTC. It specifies CASRVGANWANEQFF.

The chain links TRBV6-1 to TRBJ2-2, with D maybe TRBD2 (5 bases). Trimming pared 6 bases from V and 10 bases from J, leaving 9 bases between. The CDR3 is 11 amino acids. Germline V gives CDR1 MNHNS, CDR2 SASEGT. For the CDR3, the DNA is TGTGCCAGCAGCTTCGGGAAGGAGCTGTTTTTT. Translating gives CASSFGKELFF.

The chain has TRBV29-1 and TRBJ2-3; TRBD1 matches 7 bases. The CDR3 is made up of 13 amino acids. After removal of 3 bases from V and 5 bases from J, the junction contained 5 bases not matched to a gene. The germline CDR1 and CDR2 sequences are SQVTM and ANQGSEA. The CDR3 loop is CSVESYRGDTQYF. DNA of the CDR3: TGCAGCGTTGAGTCCTACAGGGGAGATACGCAGTATTTT.

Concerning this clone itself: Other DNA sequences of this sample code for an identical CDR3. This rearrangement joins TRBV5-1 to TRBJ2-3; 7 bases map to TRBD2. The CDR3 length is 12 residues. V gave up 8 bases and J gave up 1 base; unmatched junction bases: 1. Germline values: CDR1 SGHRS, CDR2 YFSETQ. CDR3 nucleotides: TGCGCCAGTCGGGGGGGCACAGATACGCAGTATTTT. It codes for CASRGGTDTQYF.

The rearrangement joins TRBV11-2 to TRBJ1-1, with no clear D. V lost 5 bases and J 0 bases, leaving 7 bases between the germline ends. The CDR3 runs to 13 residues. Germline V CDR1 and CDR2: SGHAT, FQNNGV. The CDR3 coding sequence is TGTGCCAGCAGCGTTTCTATGAACACTGAAGCTTTCTTT. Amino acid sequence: CASSVSMNTEAFF.

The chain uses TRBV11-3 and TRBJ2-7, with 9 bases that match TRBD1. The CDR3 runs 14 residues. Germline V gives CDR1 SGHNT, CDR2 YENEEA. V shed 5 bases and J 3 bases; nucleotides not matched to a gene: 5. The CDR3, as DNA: TGTGCCAGCAGCACTGTGGGACAGGGCTACGAGCAGTACTTC. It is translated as CASSTVGQGYEQYF.

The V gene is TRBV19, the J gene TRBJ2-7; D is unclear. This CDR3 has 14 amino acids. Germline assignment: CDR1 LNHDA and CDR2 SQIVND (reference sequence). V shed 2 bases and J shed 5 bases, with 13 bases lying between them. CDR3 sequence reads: CASSISHGRNEQYF. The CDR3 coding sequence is TGTGCCAGTAGTATATCTCACGGGCGGAACGAGCAGTACTTC.

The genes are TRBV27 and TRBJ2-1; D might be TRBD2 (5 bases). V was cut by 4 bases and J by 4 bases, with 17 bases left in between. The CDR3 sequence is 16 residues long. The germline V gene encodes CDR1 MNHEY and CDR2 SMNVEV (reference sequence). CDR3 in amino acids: CASSSLLGRSYNEQFF. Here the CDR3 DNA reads TGTGCCAGCAGTTCCCTACTAGGGCGCTCTTACAATGAGCAGTTCTTC.

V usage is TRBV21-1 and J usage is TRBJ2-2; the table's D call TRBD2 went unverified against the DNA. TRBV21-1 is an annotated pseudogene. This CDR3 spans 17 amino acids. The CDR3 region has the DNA TGTGCCAGCAGCTTTTTGGTATCGGGGTCGAACACCGGGGAGCTGTTTTTT. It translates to CASSFLVSGSNTGELFF.

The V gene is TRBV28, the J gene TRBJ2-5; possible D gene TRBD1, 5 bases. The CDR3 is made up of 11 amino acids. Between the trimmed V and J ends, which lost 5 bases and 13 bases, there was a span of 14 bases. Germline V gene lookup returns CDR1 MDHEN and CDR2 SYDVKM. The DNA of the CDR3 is TGTGCCAGCAGTGAACAGGCAAGACGGTACTTC. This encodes CASSEQARRYF. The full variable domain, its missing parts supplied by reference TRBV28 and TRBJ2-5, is DVKVTQSSRYLVKRTGEKVFLECVQDMDHENMFWYRQDPGLGLRLIYFSYDVKMKEKGDIPEGYSVSREKKERFSLILESASTNQTSMYLCASSEQARRYFGPGTRLLVL.